One T cell receptor (beta chain) is described in this entry. What it binds is not known. This sample was included in a study of cytomegalovirus exposure and HLA in healthy donors. General observations from the study: Investigators reported 150 to 200 TCR beta chains as tied to cytomegalovirus. Analysis was carried out at a later point, and it linked a missense DCLRE1C variant to TCR beta V- and J-gene trimming. A later analysis appeared to link common viral pathogens to several of the most significant clusters. Earlier results showed most TCR beta V segments being productive about 90% or about 30% of the time.

In the PCR, 60 Vbeta and 13 Jbeta primers were used. Here immunoSEQ multiplex PCR was the method, and the copy in TCRdb shows in-frame clones only, minus some. This repertoire includes fewer than 200,000 clones. V lost 1 base and J lost 4, with 13 bases in between. The CDR3 covers 16 residues. Per the germline V gene, CDR1 is SGHNT and CDR2 is YENEEA. The J gene is TRBJ2-2, the V gene TRBV11-3; weak D call: TRBD2 (6 bases). The sequence came from a man under 40 in good health and CMV-seronegative. Sequencing was performed on PBMCs. This CDR3 is CASSLGRAGGTGELFF. In DNA, the CDR3 is TGTGCCAGCAGCTTAGGGCGGGCCGGGGGCACCGGGGAGCTGTTTTTT.